This TCR beta chain was retrieved from a study of CD8+ T cells in alopecia areata. J gave up 7 bases and V 5 bases, and 5 bases lay outside the gene matches. CDR1 is SGHTA and CDR2 is FQGTGA in the germline V gene. The CDR3 sequence is 14 residues long. In alopecia areata patients, both lesional scalp punch biopsies and peripheral blood were collected. Sequencing used cDNA as its template, made by extracting RNA and reverse transcribing it. Profiled with immunoSEQ multiplex PCR; TCRdb holds only in-frame clones, not every one. This sample has 9,000 or so clones, with approximately 70% found just once.

The specimen was skin. This TCR was sampled from a human donor with alopecia areata. The chain is built from TRBV7-3 and TRBJ2-2; TRBD1 matches at 9 bases. The CDR3 DNA is TGTGCCAGCAGCCCGGGACAGGGTCACGGGGAGCTGTTTTTT. This encodes CASSPGQGHGELFF.